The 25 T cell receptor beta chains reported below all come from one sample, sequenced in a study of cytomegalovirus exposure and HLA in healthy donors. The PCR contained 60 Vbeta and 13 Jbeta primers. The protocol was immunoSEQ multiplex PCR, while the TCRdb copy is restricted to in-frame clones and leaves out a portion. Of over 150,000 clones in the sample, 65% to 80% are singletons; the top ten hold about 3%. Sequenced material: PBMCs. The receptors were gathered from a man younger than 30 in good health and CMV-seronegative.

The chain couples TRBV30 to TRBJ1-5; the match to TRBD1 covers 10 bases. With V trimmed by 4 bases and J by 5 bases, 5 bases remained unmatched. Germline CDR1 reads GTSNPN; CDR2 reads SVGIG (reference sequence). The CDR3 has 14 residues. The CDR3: CAWNIGTGDQPQHF. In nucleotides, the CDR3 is TGTGCCTGGAACATTGGGACAGGGGATCAGCCCCAGCATTTT.

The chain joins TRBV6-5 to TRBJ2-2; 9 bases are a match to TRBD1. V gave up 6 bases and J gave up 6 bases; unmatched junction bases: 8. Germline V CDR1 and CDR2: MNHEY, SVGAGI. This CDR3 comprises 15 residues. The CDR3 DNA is TGTGCCAGCAGCCTTACAGGGGGCGAAGCCGGGGAGCTGTTTTTT. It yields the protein CASSLTGGEAGELFF.

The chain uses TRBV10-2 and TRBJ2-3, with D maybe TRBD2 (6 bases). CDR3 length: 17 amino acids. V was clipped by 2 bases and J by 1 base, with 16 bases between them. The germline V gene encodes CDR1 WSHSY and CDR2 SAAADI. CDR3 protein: CASSEGGWQGRTDTQYF. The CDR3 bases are TGCGCCAGCAGTGAGGGGGGGTGGCAGGGCCGCACAGATACGCAGTATTTT.

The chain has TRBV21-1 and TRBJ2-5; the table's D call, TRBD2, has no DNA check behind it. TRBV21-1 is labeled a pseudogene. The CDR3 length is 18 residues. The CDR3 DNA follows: TGTGCCAGCAGCCCGAAGTTGGGGGGGGCCCCGGGAAGAGAGACCCAGTACTTC. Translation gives CASSPKLGGAPGRETQYF.

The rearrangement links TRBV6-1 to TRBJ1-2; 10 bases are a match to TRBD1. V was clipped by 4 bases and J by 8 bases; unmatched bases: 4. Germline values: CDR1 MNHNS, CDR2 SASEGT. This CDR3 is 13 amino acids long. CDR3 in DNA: TGTGCCAGCAGTGCTGACAGGGGGCGAGGCTACACCTTC. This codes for CASSADRGRGYTF.

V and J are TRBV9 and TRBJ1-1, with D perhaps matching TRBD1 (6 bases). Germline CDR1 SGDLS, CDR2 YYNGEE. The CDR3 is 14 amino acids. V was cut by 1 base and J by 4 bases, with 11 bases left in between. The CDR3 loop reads CASSVYRESTEAFF. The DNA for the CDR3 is TGTGCCAGCAGCGTATACAGGGAGAGCACTGAAGCTTTCTTT.

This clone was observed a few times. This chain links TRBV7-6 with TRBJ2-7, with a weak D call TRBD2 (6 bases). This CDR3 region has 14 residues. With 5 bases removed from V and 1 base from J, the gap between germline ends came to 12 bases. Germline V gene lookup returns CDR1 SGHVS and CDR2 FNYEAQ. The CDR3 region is CASSPWDFSYEQYF. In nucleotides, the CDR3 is TGTGCCAGCAGCCCCTGGGACTTTTCCTACGAGCAGTACTTC.

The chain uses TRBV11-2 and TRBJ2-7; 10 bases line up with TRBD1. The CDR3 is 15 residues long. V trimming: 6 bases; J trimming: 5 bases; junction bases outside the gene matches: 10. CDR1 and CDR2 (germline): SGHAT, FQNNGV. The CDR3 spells CASSSPADRGNEQYF. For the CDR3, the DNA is TGTGCCAGCAGTTCCCCCGCGGACAGGGGGAACGAGCAGTACTTC.

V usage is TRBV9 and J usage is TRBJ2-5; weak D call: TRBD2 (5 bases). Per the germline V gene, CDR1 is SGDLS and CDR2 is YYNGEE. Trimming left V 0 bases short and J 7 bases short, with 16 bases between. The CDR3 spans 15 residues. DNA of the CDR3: TGTGCCAGCAGCGTAGTTGGTTGGAGGTATGGGACCCAGTACTTC. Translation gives CASSVVGWRYGTQYF.

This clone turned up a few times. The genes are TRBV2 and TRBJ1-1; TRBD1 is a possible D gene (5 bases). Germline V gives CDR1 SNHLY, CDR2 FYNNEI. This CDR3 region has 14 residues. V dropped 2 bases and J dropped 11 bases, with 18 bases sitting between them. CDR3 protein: CASSERPGWRVAFF. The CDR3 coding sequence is TGTGCCAGCAGTGAAAGGCCAGGGTGGAGGGTCGCTTTCTTT.

CDR3 protein: CASSPFNGGDKNIQYF. DNA of the CDR3: TGTGCCAGCTCACCGTTTAACGGGGGGGACAAAAACATTCAGTACTTC. The gene calls are TRBV18 and TRBJ2-4; 8 nucleotides agree with TRBD2. V gave up 3 bases and J gave up 3 bases; unmatched junction bases: 7. Germline lookup yields CDR1 KGHSH and CDR2 LQKENI. The CDR3 is 16 residues long.

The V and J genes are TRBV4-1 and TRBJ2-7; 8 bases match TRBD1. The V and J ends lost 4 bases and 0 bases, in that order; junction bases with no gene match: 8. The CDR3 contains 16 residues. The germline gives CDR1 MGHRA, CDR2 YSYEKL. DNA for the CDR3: TGCGCCAGCAGCCCCTATGTCACAGGGGGCTCCTACGAGCAGTACGTC. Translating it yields CASSPYVTGGSYEQYV.

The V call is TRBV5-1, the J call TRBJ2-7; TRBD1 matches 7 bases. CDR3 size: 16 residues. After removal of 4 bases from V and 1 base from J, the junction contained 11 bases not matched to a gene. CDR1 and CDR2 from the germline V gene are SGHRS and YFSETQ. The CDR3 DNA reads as TGCGCCAGCAGCACCCGCGACAGGGCCGGATCCTACGAGCAGTACTTC. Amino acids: CASSTRDRAGSYEQYF.

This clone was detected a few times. CDR3 protein: CASSFRQGSVGYTEAFF. The CDR3 coding sequence is TGCGCCAGCAGCTTTCGACAGGGATCGGTCGGCTACACTGAAGCTTTCTTT. This chain connects TRBV5-1 to TRBJ1-1, with 7 positions matching TRBD1. The CDR3 is 17 amino acids. V trimming: 2 bases; J trimming: 3 bases; junction bases outside the gene matches: 13. In germline, CDR1 is SGHRS, CDR2 YFSETQ.

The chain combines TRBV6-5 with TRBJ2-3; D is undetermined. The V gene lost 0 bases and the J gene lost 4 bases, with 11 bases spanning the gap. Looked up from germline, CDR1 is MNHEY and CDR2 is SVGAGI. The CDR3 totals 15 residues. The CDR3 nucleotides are TGTGCCAGCAGTTACTCGATCGCGGCCCCAGATACGCAGTATTTT. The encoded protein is CASSYSIAAPDTQYF.

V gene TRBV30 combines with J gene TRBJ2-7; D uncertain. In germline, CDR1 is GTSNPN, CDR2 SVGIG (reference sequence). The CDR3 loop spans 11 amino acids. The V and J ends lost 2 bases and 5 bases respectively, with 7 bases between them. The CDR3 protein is CAWSFSDEQYF. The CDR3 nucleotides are TGTGCCTGGAGTTTCTCAGACGAGCAGTACTTC.

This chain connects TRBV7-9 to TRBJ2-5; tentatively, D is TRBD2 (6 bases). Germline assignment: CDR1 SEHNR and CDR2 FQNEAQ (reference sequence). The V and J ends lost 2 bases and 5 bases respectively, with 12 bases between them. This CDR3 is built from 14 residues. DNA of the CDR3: TGTGCCAGCAGCTTAAGTGAGGGGAGGGAGACCCAGTACTTC. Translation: CASSLSEGRETQYF. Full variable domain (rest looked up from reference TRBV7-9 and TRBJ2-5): DTGVSQNPRHKITKRGQNVTFRCDPISEHNRLYWYRQTLGQGPEFLTYFQNEAQLEKSRLLSDRFSAERPKGSFSTLEIQRTEQGDSAMYLCASSLSEGRETQYFGPGTRLLVL.

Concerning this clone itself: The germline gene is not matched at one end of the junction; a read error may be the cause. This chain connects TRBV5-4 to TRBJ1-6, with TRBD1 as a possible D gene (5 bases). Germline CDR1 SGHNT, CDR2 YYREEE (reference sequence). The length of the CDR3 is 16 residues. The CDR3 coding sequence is TGTGCCAGCAGTTTGGGACGGAGCTCCTATAATTCACCCCTCCACTTT. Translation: CASSLGRSSYNSPLHF.

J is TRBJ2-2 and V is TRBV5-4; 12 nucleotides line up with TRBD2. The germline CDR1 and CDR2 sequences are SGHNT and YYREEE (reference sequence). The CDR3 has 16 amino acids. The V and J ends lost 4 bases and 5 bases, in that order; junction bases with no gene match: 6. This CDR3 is CASSTRLAGETGELFF. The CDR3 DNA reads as TGTGCCAGCAGCACTCGACTAGCGGGGGAAACCGGGGAGCTGTTTTTT.

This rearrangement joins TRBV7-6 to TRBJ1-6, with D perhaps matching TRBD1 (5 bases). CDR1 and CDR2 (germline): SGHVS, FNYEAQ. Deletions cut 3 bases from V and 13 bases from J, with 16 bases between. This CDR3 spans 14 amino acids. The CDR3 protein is CASSFGVGGYPLHF. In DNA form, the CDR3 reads TGTGCCAGCAGCTTCGGGGTGGGGGGATACCCCCTCCACTTT.

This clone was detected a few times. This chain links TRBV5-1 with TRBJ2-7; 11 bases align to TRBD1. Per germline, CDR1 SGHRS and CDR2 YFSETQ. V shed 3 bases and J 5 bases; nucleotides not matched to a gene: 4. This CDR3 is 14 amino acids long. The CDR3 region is CASSWTGGDDEQYF. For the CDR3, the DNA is TGCGCCAGCAGCTGGACAGGGGGCGACGACGAGCAGTACTTC.

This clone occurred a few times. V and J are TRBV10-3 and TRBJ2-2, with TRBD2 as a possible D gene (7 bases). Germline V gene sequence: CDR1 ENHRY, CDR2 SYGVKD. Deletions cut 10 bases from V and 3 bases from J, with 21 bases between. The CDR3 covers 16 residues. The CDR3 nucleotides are TGTGCCAGCAGCCCCTTGGGGGGGCGGGACACCGGGGAGCTGTTTTTT. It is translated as CASSPLGGRDTGELFF.

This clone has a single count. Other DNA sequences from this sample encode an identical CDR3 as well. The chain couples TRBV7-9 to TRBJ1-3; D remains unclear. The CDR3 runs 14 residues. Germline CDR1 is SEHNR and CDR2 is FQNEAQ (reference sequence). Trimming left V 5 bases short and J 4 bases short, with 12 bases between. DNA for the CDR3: TGTGCCAGCAGCCCCTGGACTGGCGGAAACACCATATATTTT. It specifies CASSPWTGGNTIYF.

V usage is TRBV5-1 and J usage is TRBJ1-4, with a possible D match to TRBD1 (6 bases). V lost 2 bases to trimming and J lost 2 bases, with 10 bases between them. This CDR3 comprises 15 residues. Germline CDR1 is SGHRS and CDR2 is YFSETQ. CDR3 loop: CASSFTTGTNEKLFF. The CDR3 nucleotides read TGCGCCAGCAGCTTCACTACAGGGACTAATGAAAAACTGTTTTTT.

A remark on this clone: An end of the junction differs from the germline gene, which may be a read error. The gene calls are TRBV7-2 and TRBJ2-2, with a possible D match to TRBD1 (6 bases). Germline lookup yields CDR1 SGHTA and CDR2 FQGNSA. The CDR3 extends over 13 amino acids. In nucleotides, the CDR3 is TGTGCCAGCAGCCCGGTTATTGGGACACCCAACCTTTTT. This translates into CASSPVIGTPNLF.